The TCR beta chain under discussion was sequenced for a study of CD8 T cells in ankylosing spondylitis. Germline V CDR1 and CDR2: SGHTA, FQGTGA. This CDR3 spans 14 amino acids. V gave up 6 bases and J gave up 7 bases, with 15 bases separating them. Study results and caveats: Characteristic, it appeared, of ankylosing spondylitis blood was a TCR beta motif of several highly homologous variants.

This clonotype came up many times. No antigen is known for it. MiXCR was run by TCRdb on the 5' RACE reads, yielding one entry per CDR3 protein. The sample lists a few hundred thousand distinct CDR3 sequences, 20% to 25% occurring once. Sequencing was performed on blood, either unsorted or a sorted T cell fraction (not recorded which). The source of this sequence is a male donor with ankylosing spondylitis. J is TRBJ2-2 and V is TRBV7-3; D remains ambiguous. The CDR3 nucleotides are TGTGCCAGCAGACTGGGGTTACAAGGCGGGGAGCTGTTTTTT. Residues: CASRLGLQGGELFF.